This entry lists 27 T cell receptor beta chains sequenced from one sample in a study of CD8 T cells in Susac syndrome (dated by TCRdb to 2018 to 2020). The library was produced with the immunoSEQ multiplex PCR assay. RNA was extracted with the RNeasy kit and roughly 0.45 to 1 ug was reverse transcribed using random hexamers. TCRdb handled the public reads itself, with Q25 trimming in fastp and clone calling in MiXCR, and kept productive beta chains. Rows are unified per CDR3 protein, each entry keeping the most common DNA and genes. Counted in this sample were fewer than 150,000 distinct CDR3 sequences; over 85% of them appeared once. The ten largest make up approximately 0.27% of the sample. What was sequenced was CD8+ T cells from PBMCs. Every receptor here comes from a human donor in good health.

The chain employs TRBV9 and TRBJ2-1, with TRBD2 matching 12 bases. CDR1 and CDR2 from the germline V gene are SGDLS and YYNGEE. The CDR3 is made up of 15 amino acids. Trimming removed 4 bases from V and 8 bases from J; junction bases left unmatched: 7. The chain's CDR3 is CASSPRLAGVDEQFF. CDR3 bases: TGTGCCAGCAGCCCGAGACTAGCGGGAGTGGATGAGCAGTTCTTC.

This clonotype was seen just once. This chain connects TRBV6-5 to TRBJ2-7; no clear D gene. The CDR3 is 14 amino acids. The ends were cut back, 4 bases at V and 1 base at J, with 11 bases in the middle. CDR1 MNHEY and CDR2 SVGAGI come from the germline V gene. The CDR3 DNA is TGTGCCAGCAGTTTAATCACGGGTTCCTACGAGCAGTACTTC. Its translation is CASSLITGSYEQYF.

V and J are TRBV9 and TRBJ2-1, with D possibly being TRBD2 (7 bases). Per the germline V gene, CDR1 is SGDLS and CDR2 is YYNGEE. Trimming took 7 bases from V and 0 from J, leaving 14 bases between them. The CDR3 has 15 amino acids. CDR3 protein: CASQGRGSSYNEQFF. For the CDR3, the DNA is TGTGCCAGCCAGGGGCGGGGGAGCTCCTACAATGAGCAGTTCTTC.

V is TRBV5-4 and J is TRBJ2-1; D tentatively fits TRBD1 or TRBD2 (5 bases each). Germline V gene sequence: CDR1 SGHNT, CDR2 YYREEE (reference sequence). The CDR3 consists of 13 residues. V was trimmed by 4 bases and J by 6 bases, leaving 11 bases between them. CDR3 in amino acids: CASSQARGNEQFF. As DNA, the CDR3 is TGTGCCAGCAGCCAGGCGAGGGGCAATGAGCAGTTCTTC.

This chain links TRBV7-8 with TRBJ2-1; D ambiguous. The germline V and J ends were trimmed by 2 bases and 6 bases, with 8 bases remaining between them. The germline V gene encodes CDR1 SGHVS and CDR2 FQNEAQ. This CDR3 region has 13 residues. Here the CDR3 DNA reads TGTGCCAGCAGCTTAAACGATGTCAATGAGCAGTTCTTC. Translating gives CASSLNDVNEQFF.

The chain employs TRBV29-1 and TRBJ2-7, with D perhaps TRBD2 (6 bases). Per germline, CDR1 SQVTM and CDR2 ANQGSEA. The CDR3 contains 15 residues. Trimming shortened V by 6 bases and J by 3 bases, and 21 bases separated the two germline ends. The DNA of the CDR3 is TGCAGCGTCCCCCGGGGTAGCGGACCTTACTACGAGCAGTACTTC. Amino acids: CSVPRGSGPYYEQYF.

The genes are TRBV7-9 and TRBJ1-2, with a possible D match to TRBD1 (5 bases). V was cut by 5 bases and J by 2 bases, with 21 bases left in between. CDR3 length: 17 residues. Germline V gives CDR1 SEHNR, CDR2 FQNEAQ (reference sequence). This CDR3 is CASSVGSGTGTNYGYTF. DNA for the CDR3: TGTGCCAGCAGCGTAGGGAGCGGGACCGGGACCAACTATGGCTACACCTTC.

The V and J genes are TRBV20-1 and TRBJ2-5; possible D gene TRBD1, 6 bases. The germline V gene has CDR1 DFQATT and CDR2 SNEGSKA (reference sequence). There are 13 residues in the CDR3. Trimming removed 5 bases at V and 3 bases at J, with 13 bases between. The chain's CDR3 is CSAQGPAEETQYF. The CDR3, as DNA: TGCAGTGCTCAGGGGCCCGCCGAAGAGACCCAGTACTTC.

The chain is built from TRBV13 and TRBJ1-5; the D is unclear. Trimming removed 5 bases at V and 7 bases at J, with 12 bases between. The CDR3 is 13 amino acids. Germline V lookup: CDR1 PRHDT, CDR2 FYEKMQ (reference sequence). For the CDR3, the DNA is TGTGCCAGCAGCCCCTCCCGGGAACAGCCCCAGCATTTT. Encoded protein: CASSPSREQPQHF.

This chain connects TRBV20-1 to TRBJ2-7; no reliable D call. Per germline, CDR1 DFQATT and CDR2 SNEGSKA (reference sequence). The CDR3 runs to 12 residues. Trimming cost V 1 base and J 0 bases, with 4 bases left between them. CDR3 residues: CSARASSYEQYF. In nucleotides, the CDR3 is TGCAGTGCTAGAGCCTCCTCCTACGAGCAGTACTTC.

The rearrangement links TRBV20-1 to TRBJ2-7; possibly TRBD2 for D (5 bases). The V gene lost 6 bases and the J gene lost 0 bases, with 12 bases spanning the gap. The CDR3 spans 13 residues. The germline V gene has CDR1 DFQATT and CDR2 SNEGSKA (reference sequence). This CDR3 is CSAAVGNSYEQYF. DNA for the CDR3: TGCAGTGCAGCGGTAGGGAACTCCTACGAGCAGTACTTC.

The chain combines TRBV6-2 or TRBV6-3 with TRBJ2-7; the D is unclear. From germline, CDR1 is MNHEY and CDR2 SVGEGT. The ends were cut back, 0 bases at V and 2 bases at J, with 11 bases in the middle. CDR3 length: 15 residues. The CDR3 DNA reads TGTGCCAGCAGTTACTCGATACTATTACCCTACGAGCAGTACTTC. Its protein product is CASSYSILLPYEQYF.

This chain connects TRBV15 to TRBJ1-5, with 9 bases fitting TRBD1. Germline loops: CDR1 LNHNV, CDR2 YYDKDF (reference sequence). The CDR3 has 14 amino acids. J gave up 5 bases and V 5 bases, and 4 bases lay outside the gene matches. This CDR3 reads CATSGGQGYQPQHF. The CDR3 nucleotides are TGTGCCACCAGCGGGGGACAGGGTTATCAGCCCCAGCATTTT. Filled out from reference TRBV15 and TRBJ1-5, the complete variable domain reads DAMVIQNPRYQVTQFGKPVTLSCSQTLNHNVMYWYQQKSSQAPKLLFHYYDKDFNNEADTPDNFQSRRPNTSFCFLDIRSPGLGDTAMYLCATSGGQGYQPQHFGDGTRLSIL.

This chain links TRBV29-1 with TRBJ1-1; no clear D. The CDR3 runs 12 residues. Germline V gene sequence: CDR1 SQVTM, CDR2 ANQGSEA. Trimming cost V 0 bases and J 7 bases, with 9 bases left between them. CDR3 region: CSVEDLEVEAFF. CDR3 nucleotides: TGCAGCGTTGAAGATTTGGAGGTTGAAGCTTTCTTT.

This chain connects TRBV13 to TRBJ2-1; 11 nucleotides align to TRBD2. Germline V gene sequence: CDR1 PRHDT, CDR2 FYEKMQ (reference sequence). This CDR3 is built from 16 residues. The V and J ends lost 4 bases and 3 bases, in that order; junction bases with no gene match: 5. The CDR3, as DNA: TGTGCCAGCAGCTCCCCACTAGCGGGAGTCTACAATGAGCAGTTCTTC. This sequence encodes CASSSPLAGVYNEQFF.

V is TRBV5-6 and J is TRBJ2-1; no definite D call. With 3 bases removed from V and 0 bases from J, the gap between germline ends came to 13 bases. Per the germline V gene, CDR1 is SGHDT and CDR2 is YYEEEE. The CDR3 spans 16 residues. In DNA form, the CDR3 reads TGTGCCAGCAGCTCCACCCCTTCGAGCTCCTACAATGAGCAGTTCTTC. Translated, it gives CASSSTPSSSYNEQFF.

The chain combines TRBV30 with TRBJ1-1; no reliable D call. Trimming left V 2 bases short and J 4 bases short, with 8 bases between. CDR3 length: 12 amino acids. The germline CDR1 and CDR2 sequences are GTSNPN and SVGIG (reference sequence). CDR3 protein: CAWSFTSTEAFF. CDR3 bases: TGTGCCTGGAGTTTTACGAGCACTGAAGCTTTCTTT.

In DNA, the CDR3 is TGTGCCAGCAGCCTGGCCGAGGGTACCTACAATGAGCAGTTCTTC. Protein: CASSLAEGTYNEQFF. The V and J genes are TRBV5-6 and TRBJ2-1; D perhaps matches TRBD2 (5 bases). This CDR3 is 15 amino acids long. The germline V gene encodes CDR1 SGHDT and CDR2 YYEEEE. Trimming left V 4 bases short and J 2 bases short, with 13 bases between. Filled out from reference TRBV5-6 and TRBJ2-1, the complete variable domain reads DAGVTQSPTHLIKTRGQQVTLRCSPKSGHDTVSWYQQALGQGPQFIFQYYEEEERQRGNFPDRFSGHQFPNYSSELNVNALLLGDSALYLCASSLAEGTYNEQFFGPGTRLTVL.

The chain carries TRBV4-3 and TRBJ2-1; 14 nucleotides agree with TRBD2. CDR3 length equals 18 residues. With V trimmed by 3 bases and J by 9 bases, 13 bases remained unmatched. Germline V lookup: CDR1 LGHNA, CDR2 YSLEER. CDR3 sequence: CASSQGPGLAGVGGEQFF. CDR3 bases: TGCGCCAGCAGCCAGGGACCGGGACTAGCGGGAGTAGGGGGTGAGCAGTTCTTC.

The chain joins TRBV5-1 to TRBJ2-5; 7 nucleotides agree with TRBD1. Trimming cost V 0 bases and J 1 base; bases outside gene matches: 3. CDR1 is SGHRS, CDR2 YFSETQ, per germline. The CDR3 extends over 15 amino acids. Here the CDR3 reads CASSLEGALQETQYF. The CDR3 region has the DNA TGCGCCAGCAGCTTGGAGGGGGCTCTCCAAGAGACCCAGTACTTC.

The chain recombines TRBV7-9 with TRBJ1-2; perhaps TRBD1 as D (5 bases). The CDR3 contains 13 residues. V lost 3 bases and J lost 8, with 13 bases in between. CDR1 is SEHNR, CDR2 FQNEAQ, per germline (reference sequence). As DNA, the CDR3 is TGTGCCAGCAGCTTGTTTTCAGGGCTCGGCTACACCTTC. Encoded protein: CASSLFSGLGYTF.

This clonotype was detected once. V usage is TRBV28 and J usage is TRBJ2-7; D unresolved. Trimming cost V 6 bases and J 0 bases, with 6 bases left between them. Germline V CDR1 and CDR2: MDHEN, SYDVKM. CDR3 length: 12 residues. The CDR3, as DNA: TGTGCCAGCAGAGGCACCTCCTACGAGCAGTACTTC. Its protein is CASRGTSYEQYF.

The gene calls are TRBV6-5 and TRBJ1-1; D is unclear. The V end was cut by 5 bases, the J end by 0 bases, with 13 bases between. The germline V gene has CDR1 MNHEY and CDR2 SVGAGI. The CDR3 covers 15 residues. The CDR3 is CASSRGQWVNTEAFF. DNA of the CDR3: TGTGCCAGCAGTCGAGGTCAATGGGTGAACACTGAAGCTTTCTTT.

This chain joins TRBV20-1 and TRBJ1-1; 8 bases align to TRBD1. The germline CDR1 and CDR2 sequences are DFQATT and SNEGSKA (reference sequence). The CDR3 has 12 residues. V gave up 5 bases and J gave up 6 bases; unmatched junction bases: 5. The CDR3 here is CSAAGTGPEAFF. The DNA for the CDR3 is TGCAGTGCTGCCGGGACAGGCCCTGAAGCTTTCTTT.

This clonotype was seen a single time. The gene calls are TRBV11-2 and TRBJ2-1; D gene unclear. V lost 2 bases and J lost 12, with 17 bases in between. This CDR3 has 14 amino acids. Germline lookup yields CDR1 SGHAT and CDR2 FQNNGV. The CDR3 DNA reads TGTGCCAGCAGCTTATTAGCAGAGTCCCATGGGCAGTTCTTC. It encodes CASSLLAESHGQFF.

CDR3 coding DNA: TGCGCCAGCAGCCCACTCGGGGGAGCCGAGGCTTTCTTT. The encoded protein is CASSPLGGAEAFF. This chain joins TRBV5-1 and TRBJ1-1; the D gene is possibly TRBD1 (5 bases). Trimming removed 4 bases from V and 11 bases from J, with 18 bases in between. Germline V lookup: CDR1 SGHRS, CDR2 YFSETQ. CDR3 length: 13 amino acids.

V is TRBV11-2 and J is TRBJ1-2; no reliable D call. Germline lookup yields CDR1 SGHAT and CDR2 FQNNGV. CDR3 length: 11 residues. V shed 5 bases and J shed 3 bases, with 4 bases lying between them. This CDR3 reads CASSEDYGYTF. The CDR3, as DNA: TGTGCCAGCAGCGAAGACTATGGCTACACCTTC.